This T cell receptor beta chain was obtained from a study of T-cell reconstitution after alpha-beta-depleted transplantation in children. Whole-study findings and limits: By about two months after transplant, alpha-beta T cells reportedly arose from several hundred graft clones that had expanded.

Unique molecular identifiers were used in preparing the TCRbeta library. TCRdb reprocessed the PCR reads via MiXCR and lists one record per CDR3 protein. The profile shows approximately 230,000 distinct CDR3 sequences, 24% of them singletons. This clonotype was counted at least ten times. Its antigen is as yet unknown. Material: PBMCs, mostly from graft donor cells, obtained 360 days after TCRalphabeta/CD19-depleted stem cell transplant. This receptor was taken from a female patient aged 2 to 10 who had a stem cell transplant for congenital amegakaryocytic thrombocytopenia, so the T cells may come from the graft donor.

CDR3 nucleotide sequence: TGTGCCATCAGTGATTTTGGCGGCTCCTACAATGAGCAGTTCTTC. Protein product: CAISDFGGSYNEQFF. This chain uses TRBV10-3 with TRBJ2-1, with D hard to call. Germline-derived CDR1 and CDR2 are ENHRY and SYGVKD. CDR3 length: 15 amino acids. V was pared by 3 bases and J by 0 bases, with 9 bases between.